Given below is one TCR beta chain in context. Its specificity is unknown. Prepared TCR beta cDNA libraries contained unique molecular identifiers. TCRdb reprocessed the PCR reads via MiXCR and lists one record per CDR3 protein. The sample gives 750,000 to 950,000 distinct CDR3 sequences, more than 45% of which show up once; approximately 4.4% is in the top ten. The CDR3 has 15 residues. Losses at the gene ends were 3 bases for V and 7 bases for J; bases not matched to a gene: 6. CDR1 and CDR2 from the germline V gene are ENHRY and SYGVKD. This specimen comes from a study of post-analysis software for immune sequencing data. Background on the study: In terms of disease course, relapsing-remitting, secondary progressive and progressive-relapsing multiple sclerosis were included. Study observations and caveats: F measure grouped same-batch samples tightly together. Those with multiple sclerosis, the patient group, showed significantly lower normalized Chao1 diversity than controls. Included in a set of five TRBV segments more frequent in patients than controls were TRBV5-6, TRBV5-1 and TRBV20-1.

The genes are TRBV10-3 and TRBJ2-1; 10 bases are a match to TRBD2. The sample comprised blood. The clonotype originates from a girl aged 5-17 years with multiple sclerosis. The CDR3 loop reads CAISEVAGGENEQFF. CDR3 nucleotides: TGTGCCATCAGTGAAGTAGCGGGAGGTGAAAATGAGCAGTTCTTC.